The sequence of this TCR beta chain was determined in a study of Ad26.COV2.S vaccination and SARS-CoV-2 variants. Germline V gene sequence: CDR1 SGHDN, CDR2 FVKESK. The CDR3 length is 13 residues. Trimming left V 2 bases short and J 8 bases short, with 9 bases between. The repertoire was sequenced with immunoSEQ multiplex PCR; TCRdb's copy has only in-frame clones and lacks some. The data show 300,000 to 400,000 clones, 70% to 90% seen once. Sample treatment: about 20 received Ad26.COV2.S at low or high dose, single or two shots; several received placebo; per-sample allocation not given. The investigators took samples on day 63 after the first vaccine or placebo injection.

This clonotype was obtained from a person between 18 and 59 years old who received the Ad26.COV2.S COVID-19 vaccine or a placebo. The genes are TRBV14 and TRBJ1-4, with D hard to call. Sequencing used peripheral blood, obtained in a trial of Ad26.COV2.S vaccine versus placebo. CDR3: CASSQWTGEKLFF. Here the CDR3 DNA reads TGTGCCAGCAGCCAATGGACCGGGGAAAAACTGTTTTTT.